This TCR beta chain was sequenced in a study of T cell repertoires in cytomegalovirus infection. Across the study: Matching HLA type and CMV infection were both indicated by public TCR beta signatures. The study, taken as a whole, reports: The ex vivo response was dominated by HLA-C-restricted CMV-specific TCR beta clonotypes.

TCRdb processed the reads anew with MiXCR; each CDR3 protein has one entry. The top ten clones hold about 5% of a sample with under 200,000 distinct CDR3 sequences, roughly 9.8% of them seen once. Germline CDR1 and CDR2: SGHVS and FNYEAQ. The V gene lost 5 bases and the J gene lost 7 bases, with 9 bases spanning the gap. The CDR3 length is 13 residues. Ten or more counts support this clonotype. Its antigen remains unknown. The sequence derives from a human donor in good health (CMV status not recorded). Some clones in this sample may be carry-over from other donors' samples. The chain is built from TRBV7-6 and TRBJ1-6; no reliable D call. Sequencing was performed on PBMCs. The CDR3 DNA reads as TGTGCCAGCAGCCCGTGGCCCAATTCACCCCTCCACTTT. Protein product: CASSPWPNSPLHF.